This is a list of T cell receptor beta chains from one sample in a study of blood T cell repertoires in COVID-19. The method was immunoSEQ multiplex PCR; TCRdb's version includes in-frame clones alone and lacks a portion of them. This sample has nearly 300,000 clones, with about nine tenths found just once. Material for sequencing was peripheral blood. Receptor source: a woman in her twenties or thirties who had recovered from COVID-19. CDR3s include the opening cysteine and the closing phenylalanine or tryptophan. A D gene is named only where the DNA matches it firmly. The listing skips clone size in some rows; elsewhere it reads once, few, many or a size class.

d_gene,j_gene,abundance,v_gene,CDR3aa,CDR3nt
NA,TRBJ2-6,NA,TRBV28,CASSLPALGSGANVLTF,TGTGCCAGCAGTTTACCCGCCCTCGGCTCTGGGGCCAACGTCCTGACTTTC
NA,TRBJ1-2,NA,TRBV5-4,CASSLVGYSGYTF,TGTGCCAGCAGCTTGGTCGGGTACTCTGGCTACACCTTC
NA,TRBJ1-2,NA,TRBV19,CASRKTENYGYTF,TGTGCCAGTAGAAAGACAGAGAACTATGGCTACACCTTC
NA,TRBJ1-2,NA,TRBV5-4,CASSFGDRDGYTF,TGTGCCAGCAGCTTCGGGGATAGAGATGGCTACACCTTC
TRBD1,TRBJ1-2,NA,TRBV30,CAWRRQGSNGYTF,TGTGCCTGGAGACGACAGGGGTCTAATGGCTACACCTTC
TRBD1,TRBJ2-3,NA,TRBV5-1,CASSLGEGGFRTDTQYF,TGCGCCAGCAGCTTGGGAGAAGGGGGCTTTAGGACAGATACGCAGTATTTT
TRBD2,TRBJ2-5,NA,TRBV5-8,CASSYLAGQETQYF,TGTGCCAGCAGCTACCTAGCGGGGCAAGAGACCCAGTACTTC
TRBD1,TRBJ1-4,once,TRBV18,CASSSRDRGRDEKLFF,TGTGCCAGCTCAAGCCGGGACAGGGGGCGAGATGAAAAACTGTTTTTT
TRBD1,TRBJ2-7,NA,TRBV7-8,CASSLSRGLWRTGREQYF,TGTGCCAGCAGCTTATCGCGAGGACTTTGGAGGACAGGGCGCGAGCAGTACTTC
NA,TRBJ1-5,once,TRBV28,CASTSRQVGAYSNQPQHF,TGTGCCAGCACCTCTCGACAGGTAGGAGCCTATAGCAATCAGCCCCAGCATTTT